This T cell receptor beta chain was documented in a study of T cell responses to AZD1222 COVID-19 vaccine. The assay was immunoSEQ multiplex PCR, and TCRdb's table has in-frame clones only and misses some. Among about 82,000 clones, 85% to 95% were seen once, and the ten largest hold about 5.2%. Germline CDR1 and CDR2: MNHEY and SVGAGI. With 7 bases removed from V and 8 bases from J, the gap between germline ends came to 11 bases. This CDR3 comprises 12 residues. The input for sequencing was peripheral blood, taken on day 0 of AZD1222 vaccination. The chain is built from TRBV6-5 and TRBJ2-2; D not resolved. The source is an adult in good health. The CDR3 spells CASKDLSGELFF. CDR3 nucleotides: TGTGCCAGCAAAGACCTTTCTGGGGAGCTGTTTTTT.